These 19 T cell receptor beta chains were sequenced from one sample in a study of blood T cells in healthy people across ages. Primed by a sample-barcoded 5' primer and a J-beta primer mix, a second PCR proceeded for 7 to 11 cycles. A single record per CDR3 protein comes from TCRdb applying MiXCR to the 5' RACE reads. Of around 780,000 distinct CDR3 sequences listed, 25% to 30% are singletons. Separately, the same data were catalogued under a study of T cells of mothers and their children.

The sample was blood. These receptors were collected from a boy aged 5-17 years in good health.

This chain joins TRBV20-1 and TRBJ2-5; 8 bases match TRBD2. The CDR3 totals 14 residues. The J segment lost 6 bases and the V segment lost 4 bases, leaving 10 bases of the junction unmatched. Germline CDR1 and CDR2: DFQATT and SNEGSKA (reference sequence). CDR3 in DNA: TGCAGTGCTATAGTCGGGGGGGGCCTGAAGACCCAGTACTTC. Encoded protein: CSAIVGGGLKTQYF.

The chain joins TRBV5-1 to TRBJ2-5; D remains unclear. Trimming removed 0 bases at V and 4 bases at J, with 10 bases between. Germline loops: CDR1 SGHRS, CDR2 YFSETQ. The CDR3 loop spans 14 amino acids. CDR3 DNA: TGCGCCAGCAGCTTGGCCGAGGCTATAGAGACCCAGTACTTC. This codes for CASSLAEAIETQYF.

The CDR3 bases are TGTGCCACCGGAACTAGGGGCCAGGGTAACCAGCCCCAGCATTTT. Its translation: CATGTRGQGNQPQHF. This chain uses TRBV15 with TRBJ1-5; D is possibly TRBD1 (5 bases). V shed 8 bases and J shed 7 bases, with 21 bases lying between them. The CDR3 length is 15 residues. The germline CDR1 and CDR2 sequences are LNHNV and YYDKDF (reference sequence). The full variable domain, its missing parts supplied by reference TRBV15 and TRBJ1-5, is DAMVIQNPRYQVTQFGKPVTLSCSQTLNHNVMYWYQQKSSQAPKLLFHYYDKDFNNEADTPDNFQSRRPNTSFCFLDIRSPGLGDTAMYLCATGTRGQGNQPQHFGDGTRLSIL.

The CDR3 loop is CASNGPSSGNTIYF. As DNA, the CDR3 is TGTGCCAGCAATGGGCCGAGCTCTGGAAACACCATATATTTT. This chain uses TRBV12-3 or TRBV12-4 with TRBJ1-3, with D unclear. V was pared by 7 bases and J by 0 bases, with 10 bases between. The CDR3 is made up of 14 amino acids.

This clonotype was seen a handful of times. V and J are TRBV6-5 and TRBJ2-6; D is uncertain. Per the germline V gene, CDR1 is MNHEY and CDR2 is SVGAGI. The CDR3 runs to 15 residues. V was clipped by 0 bases and J by 4 bases, with 7 bases between them. CDR3 in amino acids: CASSYSGRGANVLTF. CDR3 in DNA: TGTGCCAGCAGTTACTCCGGACGGGGGGCCAACGTCCTGACTTTC.

This chain links TRBV12-3 or TRBV12-4 with TRBJ2-5; 7 bases agree with TRBD2. The DNA end is a closer match to TRBJ2-7, so the J assignment may be wrong. This CDR3 contains 14 residues. The CDR3 loop reads CASSLGLASREQYF. Here the CDR3 DNA reads TGTGCCAGCAGTTTAGGACTAGCTTCTCGCGAGCAGTACTTC.

This clonotype has more than one count but fewer than ten. This chain links TRBV7-2 with TRBJ1-4; D might be TRBD1 (5 bases). The length of the CDR3 is 15 residues. Germline CDR1 is SGHTA and CDR2 is FQGNSA. The V end was cut by 2 bases, the J end by 8 bases, with 15 bases between. In nucleotides, the CDR3 is TGTGCCAGCAGCTTACACGGGACGGCGGAAGAAAAACTGTTTTTT. Amino acid sequence: CASSLHGTAEEKLFF. The complete variable domain, with remaining parts taken from reference TRBV7-2 and TRBJ1-4, reads GAGVSQSPSNKVTEKGKDVELRCDPISGHTALYWYRQSLGQGLEFLIYFQGNSAPDKSGLPSDRFSAERTGGSVSTLTIQRTQQEDSAVYLCASSLHGTAEEKLFFGSGTQLSVL.

V and J are TRBV18 and TRBJ1-2; D might be TRBD1 (6 bases). Trimming took off 5 bases at V and 5 bases at J, with 15 bases between the two ends. There are 14 residues in the CDR3. Germline CDR1 reads KGHSH; CDR2 reads LQKENI. CDR3 sequence reads: CASSSDRSGYGYTF. CDR3 DNA sequence: TGTGCCAGCTCATCTGACAGGTCTGGGTATGGCTACACCTTC.

The CDR3 DNA is TGTGCCAGCAGTTACCCGACGCCGCAGAGCTCCTATAATTCACCCCTCCACTTT. Amino acids: CASSYPTPQSSYNSPLHF. The chain uses TRBV6-5 and TRBJ1-6, with D unresolved. Germline values: CDR1 MNHEY, CDR2 SVGAGI. V lost 2 bases and J lost 0, with 14 bases in between. The CDR3 spans 18 residues.

This chain joins TRBV7-6 and TRBJ2-7; D gene unclear. CDR1 is SGHVS and CDR2 is FNYEAQ in the germline V gene. This CDR3 region has 17 residues. The ends were cut back, 4 bases at V and 0 bases at J, with 19 bases in the middle. DNA for the CDR3: TGTGCCAGCAGCTCAGAGGCAGTCGCCTCGGGCTCCTACGAGCAGTACTTC. Its translation is CASSSEAVASGSYEQYF.

This clonotype occurred a few times. This rearrangement joins TRBV4-2 to TRBJ2-7; 10 bases are shared with TRBD2. The J call may be faulty, since TRBJ2-5 better matches the DNA end. The CDR3 runs 15 residues. Germline V gene data show CDR1 as LGHNA and CDR2 as YNFKEQ. The CDR3 spells CASSQEAGGLETQYF. CDR3 nucleotides: TGTGCCAGCAGCCAGGAAGCGGGGGGGCTAGAGACCCAGTACTTC.

The chain joins TRBV20-1 to TRBJ2-2; D unresolved. Trimming cost V 3 bases and J 1 base, with 9 bases left between them. CDR3 size: 14 residues. Germline assignment: CDR1 DFQATT and CDR2 SNEGSKA (reference sequence). The CDR3 DNA sequence: TGCAGTGCTAGGCCCTGGGGGAACACCGGGGAGCTGTTTTTT. This gives the protein CSARPWGNTGELFF.

V gene TRBV7-2 combines with J gene TRBJ2-3, with D possibly matching TRBD1 (6 bases). V lost 2 bases to trimming and J lost 8 bases, with 14 bases between them. CDR3 length: 14 residues. CDR1 is SGHTA and CDR2 is FQGNSA in the germline V gene. CDR3 loop: CASSLSRPQGTQYF. The CDR3 nucleotides are TGTGCCAGCAGCTTATCGCGTCCACAGGGTACGCAGTATTTT.

On this clonotype: At one boundary the junction diverges from the germline segment, which might be a read error. V and J are TRBV20-1 and TRBJ2-3; 8 bases line up with TRBD2. The CDR3 length is 15 residues. Germline V CDR1 and CDR2: DFQATT, SNEGSKA (reference sequence). The CDR3: CSAVERSGGTDMQYF. The CDR3 region has the DNA TGCAGTGCTGTTGAAAGGAGCGGGGGCACAGATATGCAGTATTTT.

The CDR3 reads CASSFEYTQYF. The DNA for the CDR3 is TGTGCCAGCAGTTTCGAGTATACGCAGTATTTT. This chain connects TRBV28 to TRBJ2-3; D gene ambiguous. Germline CDR1 MDHEN, CDR2 SYDVKM. The CDR3 is 11 residues long. V was clipped by 3 bases and J by 7 bases, with 5 bases between them.

This clonotype was seen more than once but under ten times. At one end, the junction sequence differs from germline, possibly due to a read error. The CDR3 DNA sequence: TGTACCAGCACCTTCACAGTCCAAGAGACCCAGTACTTC. Residues: CTSTFTVQETQYF. This chain uses TRBV2 with TRBJ2-5; D gene uncertain. The CDR3 runs to 13 residues. Per the germline V gene, CDR1 is SNHLY and CDR2 is FYNNEI.

In this sample, this clonotype turned up a few times. At one of its ends the junction is not consistent with the germline gene, which may arise from a read error. The rearrangement uses TRBV15 and TRBJ2-7; D possibly corresponds to TRBD1 (5 bases). The last part of the DNA fits TRBJ2-1 better; the J call may be wrong. The V gene's germline CDR1 is LNHNV and CDR2 YYDKDF (reference sequence). The CDR3 spans 16 residues. This CDR3 is CATSGDGAVWDNEQFF. DNA of the CDR3: TGTGCCACCAGCGGAGATGGGGCCGTCTGGGACAATGAGCAGTTCTTC.

The V and J genes are TRBV24-1 and TRBJ1-3; no definite D call. Germline CDR1 KGHDR, CDR2 SFDVKD. V was shortened by 2 bases and J by 4 bases, with 5 bases between the two germline ends. The CDR3 runs to 13 residues. Here the CDR3 DNA reads TGTGCCACCAGTGATTCCCTAGGAAACACCATATATTTT. Translated: CATSDSLGNTIYF.

The chain joins TRBV7-9 to TRBJ1-4; weak D call: TRBD1 (5 bases). V was trimmed by 1 base and J by 7 bases, leaving 7 bases between them. Germline V gene lookup returns CDR1 SEHNR and CDR2 FQNEAQ (reference sequence). This CDR3 comprises 13 residues. CDR3 amino acids: CASSLGTPEKLFF. The DNA for the CDR3 is TGTGCCAGCAGCTTAGGGACACCTGAAAAACTGTTTTTT.